The 5 T cell receptor beta chains in this list originate from one sample, sequenced in a study of shared clonotypes between healthy human individuals. Only in-frame clones appear in the TCRdb table, and some are missing; sequencing was by immunoSEQ multiplex PCR. The sample records about 2.1 million clones, approximately 94% being singletons. Positive CCR7 selection of CD45RO-negative cells yielded the naive CD8 cells, and terminally differentiated effector memory CD45RA+ cells were excluded. The source material was naive CD8+ T cells from PBMCs. These TCRs come from a man in his late teens or twenties in good health. Some clones in this sample may be carry-over from other donors' samples.

The chain is built from TRBV4-3 and TRBJ2-1; D is undetermined. CDR3 length: 13 residues. The V gene lost 3 bases and the J gene lost 6 bases, with 9 bases spanning the gap. Germline V CDR1 and CDR2: LGHNA, YSLEER. CDR3 in DNA: TGCGCCAGCAGCCAGGTAGGACCCAATGAGCAGTTCTTC. Encoded protein: CASSQVGPNEQFF.

The rearrangement joins TRBV2 to TRBJ1-1, with a weak D call TRBD1 (6 bases). CDR3 length: 13 residues. CDR1 SNHLY and CDR2 FYNNEI come from the germline V gene. The V end lost 6 bases, the J end lost 10 bases, and 18 bases lay between the germline ends. The CDR3 protein is CASRPSLGGAAFF. Here the CDR3 DNA reads TGTGCCAGCAGACCATCCTTGGGGGGGGCAGCTTTCTTT.

The chain couples TRBV5-3 to TRBJ2-1, with D tentatively TRBD1 (6 bases). TRBV5-3 is labeled an ORF, and its function is uncertain. The V gene lost 3 bases and the J gene lost 7 bases, with 14 bases spanning the gap. The CDR3 loop spans 14 amino acids. The CDR3 sequence is CARSSGTRTNEQFF. The CDR3 DNA follows: TGTGCCAGAAGCTCAGGGACACGGACGAATGAGCAGTTCTTC.

The rearrangement joins TRBV27 to TRBJ1-2; TRBD1 aligns across 9 bases. This CDR3 has 14 amino acids. CDR1 MNHEY and CDR2 SMNVEV come from the germline V gene (reference sequence). V lost 2 bases and J lost 10; bases outside the gene matches: 8. The CDR3 bases are TGTGCCAGCAGTTTAATCTCGGGACAGGGTTTCTACACCTTC. Residues: CASSLISGQGFYTF.

J is TRBJ1-2 and V is TRBV29-1; no definite D call. CDR3 length: 13 amino acids. Germline lookup yields CDR1 SQVTM and CDR2 ANQGSEA. With 1 base removed from V and 4 bases from J, the gap between germline ends came to 10 bases. The DNA for the CDR3 is TGCAGCGTTGAAGGCGGACGGCTCTATGGCTACACCTTC. Translated, it gives CSVEGGRLYGYTF. Full variable domain (outside the CDR3, taken from reference TRBV29-1 and TRBJ1-2): SAVISQKPSRDICQRGTSLTIQCQVDSQVTMMFWYRQQPGQSLTLIATANQGSEATYESGFVIDKFPISRPNLTFSTLTVSNMSPEDSSIYLCSVEGGRLYGYTFGSGTRLTVV.